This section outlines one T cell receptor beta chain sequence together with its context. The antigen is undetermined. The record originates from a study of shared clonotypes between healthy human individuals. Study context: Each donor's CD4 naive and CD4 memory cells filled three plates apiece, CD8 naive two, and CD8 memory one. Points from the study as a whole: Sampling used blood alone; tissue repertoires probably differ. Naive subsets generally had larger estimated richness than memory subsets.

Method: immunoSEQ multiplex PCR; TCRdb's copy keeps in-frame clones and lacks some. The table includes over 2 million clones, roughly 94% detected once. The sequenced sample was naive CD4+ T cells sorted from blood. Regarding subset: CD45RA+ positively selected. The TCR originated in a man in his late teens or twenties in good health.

CDR3 bases: TGTGCCAGCAGCTTAGGTATCAGGGAAGGCTCCTATAATTCACCCCTCCACTTT. Encoded protein: CASSLGIREGSYNSPLHF. The J gene is TRBJ1-6, the V gene TRBV7-2; D is possibly TRBD1 (5 bases). V lost 1 base and J 0 bases, leaving 13 bases between the germline ends. This CDR3 has 18 amino acids. Germline CDR1 and CDR2: SGHTA and FQGNSA. Full variable domain (remainder filled in from reference TRBV7-2 and TRBJ1-6): GAGVSQSPSNKVTEKGKDVELRCDPISGHTALYWYRQSLGQGLEFLIYFQGNSAPDKSGLPSDRFSAERTGGSVSTLTIQRTQQEDSAVYLCASSLGIREGSYNSPLHFGNGTRLTVT.